A single sample is the source of the 18 T cell receptor beta chains below, sequenced in a study of cytomegalovirus exposure and HLA in healthy donors. A multiplex PCR was run with 60 Vbeta primers and 13 Jbeta primers. Generated by immunoSEQ multiplex PCR, the TCRdb table keeps only in-frame clones and is missing some. Among under 200,000 clones listed, 81% were seen once. Sequenced input: PBMCs. These receptors came from a man in his fifties in good health and CMV-seropositive.

The gene calls are TRBV27 and TRBJ2-6; weak D call: TRBD1 (5 bases). Germline V gene data show CDR1 as MNHEY and CDR2 as SMNVEV (reference sequence). The CDR3 spans 16 residues. Trimming left V 6 bases short and J 0 bases short, with 12 bases between. DNA for the CDR3: TGTGCCAGCAGCCTGTCTGACAGCTCTGGGGCCAACGTCCTGACTTTC. It translates to CASSLSDSSGANVLTF.

V gene TRBV30 combines with J gene TRBJ1-1; 7 nucleotides align to TRBD1. V dropped 0 bases and J dropped 5; count of bases not matched to a gene: 6. This CDR3 contains 14 residues. Germline V gene sequence: CDR1 GTSNPN, CDR2 SVGIG (reference sequence). DNA for the CDR3: TGTGCCTGGAGTGTCAACAGGGGTGAAACTGAAGCTTTCTTT. This encodes CAWSVNRGETEAFF. Full variable domain (missing parts from reference TRBV30 and TRBJ1-1): SQTIHQWPATLVQPVGSPLSLECTVEGTSNPNLYWYRQAAGRGLQLLFYSVGIGQISSEVPQNLSASRPQDRQFILSSKKLLLSDSGFYLCAWSVNRGETEAFFGQGTRLTVV.

A few counts support this clone. The chain uses TRBV5-1 and TRBJ2-6, with D perhaps matching TRBD2 (6 bases). The CDR3 is 14 residues long. The V gene's germline CDR1 is SGHRS and CDR2 YFSETQ. Trimming shortened V by 5 bases and J by 2 bases, and 8 bases separated the two germline ends. Here the CDR3 DNA reads TGCGCCAGCAGGGGAGGAACTGGGGCCAACGTCCTGACTTTC. Protein sequence: CASRGGTGANVLTF.

V usage is TRBV6-5 and J usage is TRBJ1-6; no reliable D call. The V end lost 0 bases, the J end lost 16 bases, and 7 bases lay between the germline ends. The CDR3 covers 11 residues. Germline CDR1 is MNHEY and CDR2 is SVGAGI. CDR3 DNA sequence: TGTGCCAGCAGTTACTCCGGGGAACTCCACTTT. This encodes CASSYSGELHF.

The chain joins TRBV25-1 to TRBJ1-1; TRBD1 is a possible D gene (6 bases). Looked up from germline, CDR1 is MGHDK and CDR2 is SYGVNS. There are 15 residues in the CDR3. The ends were cut back, 0 bases at V and 6 bases at J, with 14 bases in the middle. The CDR3 region is CASSEYSGAKPEAFF. Written as DNA, the CDR3 is TGTGCCAGCAGTGAATATTCAGGGGCCAAGCCTGAAGCTTTCTTT. The variable domain in full, completed from reference TRBV25-1 and TRBJ1-1, reads EADIYQTPRYLVIGTGKKITLECSQTMGHDKMYWYQQDPGMELHLIHYSYGVNSTEKGDLSSESTVSRIRTEHFPLTLESARPSHTSQYLCASSEYSGAKPEAFFGQGTRLTVV.

This chain joins TRBV9 and TRBJ1-1, with D possibly matching TRBD1 (6 bases). The CDR3 is 17 amino acids. Trimming stripped 0 bases from V and 3 bases from J, with 18 bases between. CDR1 is SGDLS, CDR2 YYNGEE, per germline. Here the CDR3 reads CASSVGPRQAADTEAFF. The DNA of the CDR3 is TGTGCCAGCAGCGTAGGCCCCCGACAGGCGGCGGACACTGAAGCTTTCTTT.

This chain uses TRBV5-6 with TRBJ1-2; 7 positions agree with TRBD1. The V and J ends lost 5 bases and 3 bases, in that order; junction bases with no gene match: 13. Looked up from germline, CDR1 is SGHDT and CDR2 is YYEEEE. The CDR3 length is 16 residues. CDR3 residues: CASRLGGQYLDYGYTF. CDR3 bases: TGTGCCAGCAGGCTCGGGGGACAGTACTTGGACTATGGCTACACCTTC.

The chain employs TRBV27 and TRBJ2-2; perhaps TRBD2 as D (6 bases). V dropped 5 bases and J dropped 5 bases, with 9 bases sitting between them. CDR1 MNHEY and CDR2 SMNVEV come from the germline V gene (reference sequence). This CDR3 has 13 residues. The CDR3 loop is CASSRGRTGELFF. CDR3 nucleotide sequence: TGTGCCAGCAGTCGAGGGAGGACCGGGGAGCTGTTTTTT.

The chain recombines TRBV18 with TRBJ2-5, with D unclear. V was cut by 6 bases and J by 5 bases, with 16 bases left in between. CDR3 length: 14 residues. Per germline, CDR1 KGHSH and CDR2 LQKENI. The CDR3: CASSAPSTRETQYF. The CDR3 region has the DNA TGTGCCAGCTCCGCCCCCTCTACCAGGGAGACCCAGTACTTC.

V is TRBV5-1 and J is TRBJ2-3; D not certain. This CDR3 spans 13 amino acids. Germline V lookup: CDR1 SGHRS, CDR2 YFSETQ. V shed 3 bases and J shed 4 bases, with 9 bases lying between them. CDR3 sequence (DNA): TGCGCCAGCAGCTCGCCGGCGGCAGATACGCAGTATTTT. Residues: CASSSPAADTQYF.

The gene calls are TRBV7-2 and TRBJ2-7, with D possibly matching TRBD2 (6 bases). The CDR3 spans 14 residues. The V gene lost 0 bases and the J gene lost 3 bases, with 9 bases spanning the gap. Germline-derived CDR1 and CDR2 are SGHTA and FQGNSA. CDR3 region: CASSLAGLNYEQYF. In DNA, the CDR3 is TGTGCCAGCAGCTTAGCTGGACTAAACTACGAGCAGTACTTC.

The chain is built from TRBV30 and TRBJ1-5; no clear D. The ends were cut back, 0 bases at V and 4 bases at J, with 10 bases in the middle. This CDR3 contains 14 residues. The germline gives CDR1 GTSNPN, CDR2 SVGIG (reference sequence). Here the CDR3 reads CAWSVQSGNQPQHF. DNA of the CDR3: TGTGCCTGGAGTGTACAGAGTGGTAATCAGCCCCAGCATTTT.

The rearrangement links TRBV6-1 to TRBJ1-2; D possibly corresponds to TRBD1 (5 bases). This CDR3 region has 15 residues. Germline-derived CDR1 and CDR2 are MNHNS and SASEGT. V was shortened by 4 bases and J by 2 bases, with 14 bases between the two germline ends. The CDR3 loop is CASSASLGLNYGYTF. In nucleotides, the CDR3 is TGTGCCAGCAGTGCCAGCCTGGGGCTAAACTATGGCTACACCTTC.

The sample holds one count of this clone. This chain uses TRBV2 with TRBJ2-2, with 10 bases matching TRBD2. The V gene end was trimmed by 5 bases and the J gene end by 5 bases; junction bases not matched to a gene: 8. This CDR3 region has 16 residues. CDR1 and CDR2 from the germline V gene are SNHLY and FYNNEI. The CDR3 loop reads CASSLRAGGRTGELFF. For the CDR3, the DNA is TGTGCCAGCAGTTTAAGAGCGGGGGGGCGAACCGGGGAGCTGTTTTTT.

The chain recombines TRBV5-1 with TRBJ2-2; 9 bases are a match to TRBD2. The CDR3 spans 14 residues. Germline CDR1 SGHRS, CDR2 YFSETQ. J gave up 8 bases and V 4 bases, and 6 bases lay outside the gene matches. CDR3: CASSLQREEGELFF. Written as DNA, the CDR3 is TGCGCCAGCAGCCTCCAGCGGGAGGAGGGGGAGCTGTTTTTT.

The chain carries TRBV4-1 and TRBJ1-4; 7 bases are a match to TRBD1. Germline loops: CDR1 MGHRA, CDR2 YSYEKL. This CDR3 region has 15 residues. The ends lost 4 bases at V and 8 bases at J; junction bases unmatched: 10. This CDR3 reads CASSLRQGMDEKLFF. CDR3 nucleotides: TGCGCCAGCAGCCTACGACAGGGTATGGACGAAAAACTGTTTTTT.

The chain combines TRBV5-6 with TRBJ2-3; 9 nucleotides match TRBD2. V was pared by 4 bases and J by 5 bases, with 11 bases of the junction left unmatched. The CDR3 is 16 amino acids. Germline V gene sequence: CDR1 SGHDT, CDR2 YYEEEE. The CDR3 DNA reads as TGTGCCAGCAGCCCCTCCCTTAGCGGGGGAGTAGATACGCAGTATTTT. Protein sequence: CASSPSLSGGVDTQYF.

The chain uses TRBV6-1 and TRBJ2-1; 7 bases match TRBD1. This CDR3 has 15 amino acids. Trimming took 3 bases from V and 0 from J; bases not matched to a gene: 2. The V gene's germline CDR1 is MNHNS and CDR2 SASEGT. In nucleotides, the CDR3 is TGTGCCAGCAGTGACGGGGACAGCTCCTACAATGAGCAGTTCTTC. It encodes CASSDGDSSYNEQFF.